These 24 T cell receptor beta chains were sequenced from one sample in a study of blood T cell repertoires in COVID-19. Here immunoSEQ multiplex PCR was the method, and the copy in TCRdb shows in-frame clones only, minus some. The sample contains 200,000 to 300,000 clones, around 84% of which appear only once. The specimen was peripheral blood. The receptors originated from a man aged 55 to 70 with acute or convalescent COVID-19.

V gene TRBV11-2 combines with J gene TRBJ2-3; no firm D call. V lost 5 bases and J 2 bases, leaving 14 bases between the germline ends. Germline assignment: CDR1 SGHAT and CDR2 FQNNGV. This CDR3 comprises 15 residues. This chain's CDR3 is CASSPHSASTDTQYF. DNA for the CDR3: TGTGCCAGCAGCCCCCATAGTGCATCCACAGATACGCAGTATTTT.

The V and J genes are TRBV5-8 and TRBJ1-2; perhaps TRBD1 as D (6 bases). Trimming left V 9 bases short and J 5 bases short, with 20 bases between. CDR1 and CDR2 (germline): SGHTS, YDEGEE. The CDR3 spans 14 residues. The CDR3 nucleotides are TGTGCCAACGCGGCGGCCTCCACAGGGTATGGCTACACCTTC. This sequence encodes CANAAASTGYGYTF. Combining the CDR3 with reference TRBV5-8 and TRBJ1-2 gives the whole variable domain EAGVTQSPTHLIKTRGQQATLRCSPISGHTSVYWYQQALGLGLQFLLWYDEGEERNRGNFPPRFSGRQFPNYSSELNVNALELEDSALYLCANAAASTGYGYTFGSGTRLTVV.

The genes are TRBV24-1 and TRBJ2-2, with 7 bases fitting TRBD2. The V and J ends lost 9 bases and 0 bases, in that order; junction bases with no gene match: 3. The CDR3 has 14 amino acids. Germline CDR1 and CDR2: KGHDR and SFDVKD. DNA for the CDR3: TGTGCCACCGCCGGGACTACGAACACCGGGGAGCTGTTTTTT. Protein sequence: CATAGTTNTGELFF.

The chain employs TRBV9 and TRBJ2-5; 13 bases match TRBD2. From germline, CDR1 is SGDLS and CDR2 YYNGEE. Trimming at V came to 0 bases and at J to 5 bases, leaving 10 bases not matched to a gene. The CDR3 is 18 residues long. CDR3 in amino acids: CASSVGLAGGGGFETQYF. The CDR3 DNA follows: TGTGCCAGCAGCGTAGGACTAGCGGGGGGCGGTGGATTTGAGACCCAGTACTTC.

J is TRBJ2-3 and V is TRBV7-3; D not certain. Germline V gene lookup returns CDR1 SGHTA and CDR2 FQGTGA. The CDR3 covers 14 residues. The V and J ends lost 5 bases and 1 base respectively, with 10 bases between them. The CDR3 sequence is CASSPRIRTDTQYF. The CDR3 DNA reads as TGTGCCAGCAGCCCTAGGATACGCACAGATACGCAGTATTTT.

The chain joins TRBV6-5 to TRBJ2-2; the D gene is possibly TRBD2 (5 bases). The CDR3 consists of 15 residues. Trimming left V 6 bases short and J 0 bases short, with 11 bases between. Germline CDR1 is MNHEY and CDR2 is SVGAGI. This CDR3 reads CASREDWTNTGELFF. In DNA, the CDR3 is TGTGCCAGCAGAGAGGACTGGACGAACACCGGGGAGCTGTTTTTT.

DNA for the CDR3: TGTGCCACAACAGGCCGCGGCACAGATACGCAGTATTTT. Amino acid sequence: CATTGRGTDTQYF. The chain uses TRBV6-6 and TRBJ2-3; perhaps TRBD1 as D (5 bases). From germline, CDR1 is MNHNY and CDR2 SVGAGI (reference sequence). The CDR3 has 13 amino acids. The V and J ends lost 10 bases and 1 base respectively, with 12 bases between them.

The chain has TRBV18 and TRBJ1-1; D unresolved. The V end lost 2 bases, the J end lost 5 bases, and 9 bases lay between the germline ends. The CDR3 is 13 amino acids. From germline, CDR1 is KGHSH and CDR2 LQKENI. The DNA of the CDR3 is TGTGCCAGCTCACCATCGGGTGTTACTGAAGCTTTCTTT. Its protein is CASSPSGVTEAFF.

V is TRBV19 and J is TRBJ2-5, with TRBD2 matching 12 bases. Germline V lookup: CDR1 LNHDA, CDR2 SQIVND (reference sequence). The V gene end was trimmed by 1 base and the J gene end by 2 bases; junction bases not matched to a gene: 5. The CDR3 length is 17 residues. This CDR3 is CASSIGQLAGGQETQYF. CDR3 nucleotides: TGTGCCAGTAGTATAGGCCAACTAGCGGGGGGACAAGAGACCCAGTACTTC.

This chain joins TRBV28 and TRBJ2-5; a possible D gene is TRBD1 (5 bases). Germline-derived CDR1 and CDR2 are MDHEN and SYDVKM. The CDR3 loop spans 17 amino acids. V dropped 5 bases and J dropped 1 base, with 20 bases sitting between them. This chain's CDR3 is CASSPLVRVQPQETQYF. CDR3 DNA sequence: TGTGCCAGCAGTCCCCTAGTCAGGGTCCAGCCCCAAGAGACCCAGTACTTC.

The CDR3 spells CASSPDRVRGYTF. In DNA, the CDR3 is TGCGCCAGCAGCCCGGACAGGGTGAGAGGCTACACCTTC. The rearrangement joins TRBV5-1 to TRBJ1-2, with 8 positions matching TRBD1. The CDR3 is made up of 13 amino acids. Germline lookup yields CDR1 SGHRS and CDR2 YFSETQ. The junction had 7 bases not matched to a gene; V was cut back by 4 bases and J by 8 bases. The whole variable domain, filled in from reference TRBV5-1 and TRBJ1-2, reads KAGVTQTPRYLIKTRGQQVTLSCSPISGHRSVSWYQQTPGQGLQFLFEYFSETQRNKGNFPGRFSGRQFSNSRSEMNVSTLELGDSALYLCASSPDRVRGYTFGSGTRLTVV.

V is TRBV10-1 and J is TRBJ2-1, with a possible D match to TRBD2 (5 bases). The CDR3 totals 14 residues. The V end was cut by 2 bases, the J end by 1 base, with 6 bases between. The germline V gene encodes CDR1 WNHNN and CDR2 SYGVQD (reference sequence). CDR3: CASSEEGSYNEQFF. Written as DNA, the CDR3 is TGCGCCAGCAGTGAGGAGGGATCCTACAATGAGCAGTTCTTC.

This rearrangement joins TRBV5-4 to TRBJ2-3; 7 bases line up with TRBD2. The V and J ends lost 7 bases and 5 bases, in that order; junction bases with no gene match: 13. The CDR3 runs to 15 residues. Germline V gives CDR1 SGHNT, CDR2 YYREEE (reference sequence). Here the CDR3 DNA reads TGTGCCAGCGGCCGAGTAGGGGAGGGTATAGATACGCAGTATTTT. Encoded protein: CASGRVGEGIDTQYF.

The rearrangement uses TRBV5-4 and TRBJ2-5; 10 positions agree with TRBD2. V shed 4 bases, J shed 5 bases, and the junction held 5 bases outside the gene matches. The length of the CDR3 is 14 residues. CDR1 is SGHNT, CDR2 YYREEE, per germline (reference sequence). Here the CDR3 DNA reads TGTGCCAGCAGCAGTAAGCGGGGGGGTGAGACCCAGTACTTC. This translates into CASSSKRGGETQYF.

The genes are TRBV7-2 and TRBJ2-7, with a weak D call TRBD1 (6 bases). This CDR3 comprises 18 residues. Germline V gene sequence: CDR1 SGHTA, CDR2 FQGNSA. Trimming took off 3 bases at V and 0 bases at J, with 21 bases between the two ends. The CDR3 region has the DNA TGTGCCAGCAGCTTCCCCCAGGGGCGTCAAGAATACTCCTACGAGCAGTACTTC. Its translation: CASSFPQGRQEYSYEQYF.

The chain links TRBV12-3 or TRBV12-4 to TRBJ1-3, with D hard to call. V shed 7 bases and J shed 2 bases, with 3 bases lying between them. The CDR3 is 11 residues long. The CDR3 spells CASNTGNTIYF. The CDR3 DNA reads as TGTGCCAGCAATACTGGAAACACCATATATTTT.

This clone was counted a few times. The rearrangement uses TRBV28 and TRBJ1-1, with D perhaps matching TRBD1 (5 bases). Per germline, CDR1 MDHEN and CDR2 SYDVKM. The CDR3 sequence is 16 residues long. V shed 7 bases and J shed 11 bases, with 29 bases lying between them. CDR3 sequence: CASTPGLGGELPAAFF. CDR3 nucleotides: TGTGCCAGCACCCCGGGGCTCGGGGGAGAGCTCCCCGCCGCTTTCTTT.

This rearrangement joins TRBV6-1 to TRBJ1-2; D call uncertain. Germline V CDR1 and CDR2: MNHNS, SASEGT. This CDR3 has 15 amino acids. Trimming cost V 0 bases and J 4 bases, with 12 bases left between them. The CDR3 DNA is TGTGCCAGCAGTGAAGCGGCACAGTTCGGCTATGGCTACACCTTC. Translated: CASSEAAQFGYGYTF.

V is TRBV6-2 or TRBV6-3 and J is TRBJ2-1, with D possibly being TRBD2 (6 bases). The CDR3 has 12 residues. Germline assignment: CDR1 MNHEY and CDR2 SVGEGT. Deletions cut 6 bases from V and 10 bases from J, with 13 bases between. CDR3 amino acids: CASSLGTSEQFF. Written as DNA, the CDR3 is TGTGCCAGCAGCCTAGGGACTTCCGAGCAGTTCTTC.

V is TRBV10-3 and J is TRBJ2-2; 12 bases line up with TRBD2. V was clipped by 3 bases and J by 4 bases; unmatched bases: 0. The V gene's germline CDR1 is ENHRY and CDR2 SYGVKD. The CDR3 covers 15 residues. The CDR3 here is CAISELAGGTGELFF. The DNA of the CDR3 is TGTGCCATCAGTGAACTAGCGGGAGGCACCGGGGAGCTGTTTTTT.

The chain employs TRBV6-5 and TRBJ1-6; perhaps TRBD1 as D (5 bases). The CDR3 consists of 15 residues. Per germline, CDR1 MNHEY and CDR2 SVGAGI. V lost 0 bases, J lost 10 bases, and 13 bases lay in between. The CDR3 region is CASSYSGVGRSPLHF. The CDR3 bases are TGTGCCAGCAGTTACTCGGGGGTGGGGAGGTCACCCCTCCACTTT.

V gene TRBV10-2 combines with J gene TRBJ1-6; no firm D call. The V gene lost 7 bases and the J gene lost 8 bases, with 6 bases spanning the gap. Looked up from germline, CDR1 is WSHSY and CDR2 is SAAADI. The CDR3 spans 11 residues. The chain's CDR3 is CASTPDSPLHF. Here the CDR3 DNA reads TGCGCCAGCACCCCGGATTCACCCCTCCACTTT.

The chain recombines TRBV27 with TRBJ1-6; tentative D call: TRBD1 (5 bases). The CDR3 length is 11 residues. V lost 8 bases and J lost 10, with 9 bases in between. CDR1 and CDR2 (germline): MNHEY, SMNVEV (reference sequence). The CDR3 loop reads CASRGESPLHF. The CDR3 DNA sequence: TGTGCCAGCCGGGGGGAATCACCCCTCCACTTT.

This rearrangement joins TRBV9 to TRBJ2-7, with a possible D match to TRBD1 (5 bases). Germline V gene sequence: CDR1 SGDLS, CDR2 YYNGEE. The CDR3 extends over 13 amino acids. V lost 0 bases and J 10 bases, leaving 14 bases between the germline ends. The CDR3 protein is CASSVEPTGQQYF. The CDR3 DNA reads as TGTGCCAGCAGCGTAGAACCAACAGGCCAACAGTACTTC.